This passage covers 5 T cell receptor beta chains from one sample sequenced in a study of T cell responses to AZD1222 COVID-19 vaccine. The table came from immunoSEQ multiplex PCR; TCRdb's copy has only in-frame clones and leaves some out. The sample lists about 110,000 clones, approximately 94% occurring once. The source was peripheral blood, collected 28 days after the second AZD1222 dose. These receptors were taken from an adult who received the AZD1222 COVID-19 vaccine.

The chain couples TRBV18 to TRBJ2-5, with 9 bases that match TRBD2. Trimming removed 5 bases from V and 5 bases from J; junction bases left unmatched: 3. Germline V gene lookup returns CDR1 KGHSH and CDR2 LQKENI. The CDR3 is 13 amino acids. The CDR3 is CASSTTSGETQYF. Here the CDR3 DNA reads TGTGCCAGCTCAACGACTAGCGGCGAGACCCAGTACTTC.

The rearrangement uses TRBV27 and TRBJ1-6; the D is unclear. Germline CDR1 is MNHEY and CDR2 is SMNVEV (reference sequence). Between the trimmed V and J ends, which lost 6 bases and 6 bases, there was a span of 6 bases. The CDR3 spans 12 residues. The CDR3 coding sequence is TGTGCCAGCAGGGGCTTTAATTCACCCCTCCACTTT. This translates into CASRGFNSPLHF.

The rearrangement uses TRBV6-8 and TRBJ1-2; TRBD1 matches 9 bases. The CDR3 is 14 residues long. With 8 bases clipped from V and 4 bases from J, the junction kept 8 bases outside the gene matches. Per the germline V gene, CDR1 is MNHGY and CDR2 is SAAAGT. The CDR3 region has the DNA TGTGCCAGCCCCACCGGGGACAGGGCCTATGGCTACACCTTC. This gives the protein CASPTGDRAYGYTF.

The CDR3 DNA reads TGTGCCAGCAGTTACGCCGGGCCCCAGAATCAGCCCCAGCATTTT. Amino acids: CASSYAGPQNQPQHF. This chain links TRBV6-6 with TRBJ1-5; D uncertain. Germline-derived CDR1 and CDR2 are MNHNY and SVGAGI (reference sequence). Trimming took off 2 bases at V and 4 bases at J, with 12 bases between the two ends. This CDR3 contains 15 residues.

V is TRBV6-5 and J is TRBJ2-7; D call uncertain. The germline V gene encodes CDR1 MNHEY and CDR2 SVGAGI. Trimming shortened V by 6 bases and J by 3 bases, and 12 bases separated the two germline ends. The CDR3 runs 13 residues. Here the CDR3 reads CASRTSGNYEQYF. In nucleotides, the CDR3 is TGTGCCAGCAGAACGAGTGGGAACTACGAGCAGTACTTC.